This TCR beta chain derives from a study of blood T cell repertoires in COVID-19 (dated by TCRdb to 2019 to 2021). For context, the study as a whole: The collaborator samples originated in the United States, Italy and Spain and spanned the acute and convalescent phases of COVID-19. Where HLA class I and class II types were available, the types were taken from metadata supplied by the sample provider, not from assay-based typing. Samples came from the ongoing ImmuneRACE study (first 160 participants) plus 1,254 subjects from 6 global collaborators. Deeply sampled blood TCRbeta repertoires from subjects exposed to, actively infected with, or recovered from COVID-19 were included in the dataset. The material from the prospective study consisted of cDNA or gDNA derived from T cells, B-cell-depleted T cells, or PBMCs. The sample metadata nearly always contained a de-identified subject ID, COVID-19 status, age in years and sex. The repertoires were released in a freely available public database intended as a resource for research on the immune response to SARS-CoV-2.

Collaborating institutions collected whole blood in K2EDTA tubes following their own protocols. For TCRbeta analysis, collaborators shipped samples as frozen whole blood, isolated PBMCs, or DNA extracted from either of those sample types. As encoded in the germline V gene (reference sequence), CDR1 is MNHEY while CDR2 is SMNVEV. The cysteine opens and the phenylalanine closes a CDR3 of 13 amino acids. Only CDR3 DNA is held: 39 bases, read in frame from base 1. V is reduced by 8 bases and J by 7 bases, leaving a spacing of 15 bases between them. General findings and caveats noted by the study authors: The quantity of clinical and demographic metadata differed by source and by participant and was supplied without curation.

Comment on this clone: The clone's antigen remains unknown. Base qualities are not provided; no much larger clone lies one nucleotide away.

TCRbeta CDR3 regions were amplified from genomic DNA using the immunoSEQ Assay, a bias-controlled multiplex PCR. The source study handled its data this way. The number of nucleated cells in each sample was estimated by amplification of reference gene primers within the assay. To quantify the absolute abundance of each unique TCRbeta CDR3 rearrangement, sequence reads were collapsed and filtered. Productive Simpson clonality was computed per sample as the square root of Simpson's diversity index over productive rearrangements. The immuneACCESS repertoire file appears here via TCRdb, limited to in-frame rearrangements. These files lack a portion of the clones; in checked studies, under half of the deficit traces to unresolved V genes, and the cause of the others is not known. V and J calls and clone size follow that table, whereas D and trimming were derived from the DNA. For this sample there are roughly 90,000 clones; 80% appear just once. The biggest ten clones account for under 20% of the sample.

The sequencing sample was made of peripheral blood. The sequence joins TRBV27 to TRBJ1-5; a tentative D call is TRBD1 (6 bases match). This TCR was sampled from a human donor in a cohort sampled during active COVID-19. This receptor carries the CDR3 CASRLTGPQPQHF. The nucleotides are TGTGCCAGCCGACTTACAGGGCCCCAGCCCCAGCATTTT.